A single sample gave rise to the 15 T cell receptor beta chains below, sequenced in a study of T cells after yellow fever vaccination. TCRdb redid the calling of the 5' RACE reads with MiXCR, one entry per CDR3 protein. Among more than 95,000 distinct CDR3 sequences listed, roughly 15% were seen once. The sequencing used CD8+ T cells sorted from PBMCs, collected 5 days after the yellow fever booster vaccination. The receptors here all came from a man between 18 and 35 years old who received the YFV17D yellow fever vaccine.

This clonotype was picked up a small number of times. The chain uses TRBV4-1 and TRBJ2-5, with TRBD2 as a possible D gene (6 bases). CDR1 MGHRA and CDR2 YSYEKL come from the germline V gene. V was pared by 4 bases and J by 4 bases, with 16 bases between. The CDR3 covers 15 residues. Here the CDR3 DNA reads TGCGCCAGCAGCCCCTCGGGAGCCGGGGGAGAGACCCAGTACTTC. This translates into CASSPSGAGGETQYF.

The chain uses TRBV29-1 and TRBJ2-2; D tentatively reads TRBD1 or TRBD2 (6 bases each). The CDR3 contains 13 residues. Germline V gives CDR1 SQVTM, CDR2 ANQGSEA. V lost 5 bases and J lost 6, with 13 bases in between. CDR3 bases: TGCAGCGTTTACGGGGGCGAGGCCGGGGAGCTGTTTTTT. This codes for CSVYGGEAGELFF.

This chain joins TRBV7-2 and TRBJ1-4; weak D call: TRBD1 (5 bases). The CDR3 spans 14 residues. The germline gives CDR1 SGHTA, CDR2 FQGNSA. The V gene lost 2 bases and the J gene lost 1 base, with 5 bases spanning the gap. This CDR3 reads CASSLRGTNEKLFF. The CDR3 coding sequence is TGTGCCAGCAGCTTAAGGGGAACTAATGAAAAACTGTTTTTT.

The CDR3 region has the DNA TGCGCCAGCAGCTTGGAGTGGGGAGGCAATCAGCCCCAGCATTTT. Protein sequence: CASSLEWGGNQPQHF. V usage is TRBV5-1 and J usage is TRBJ1-5; D remains unclear. V lost 0 bases and J 2 bases, leaving 9 bases between the germline ends. The CDR3 sequence is 15 residues long. The germline V gene encodes CDR1 SGHRS and CDR2 YFSETQ.

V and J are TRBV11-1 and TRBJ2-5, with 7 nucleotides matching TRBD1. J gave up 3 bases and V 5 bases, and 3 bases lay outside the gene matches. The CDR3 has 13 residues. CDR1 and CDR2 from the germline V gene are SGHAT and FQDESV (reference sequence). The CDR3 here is CASSRDREETQYF. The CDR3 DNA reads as TGTGCCAGCAGCCGCGACAGGGAAGAGACCCAGTACTTC.

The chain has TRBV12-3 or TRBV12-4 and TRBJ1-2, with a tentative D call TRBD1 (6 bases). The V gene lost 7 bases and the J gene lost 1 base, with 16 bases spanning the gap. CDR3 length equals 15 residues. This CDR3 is CASTPTDSFNYGYTF. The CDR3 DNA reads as TGTGCCAGCACCCCGACGGACAGCTTTAACTATGGCTACACCTTC.

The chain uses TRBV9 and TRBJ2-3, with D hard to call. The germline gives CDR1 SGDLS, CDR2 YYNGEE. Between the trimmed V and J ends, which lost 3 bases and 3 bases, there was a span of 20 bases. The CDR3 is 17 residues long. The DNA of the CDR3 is TGTGCCAGCAGCGGCAGCGTGGGGTCCCGGTGGACAGATACGCAGTATTTT. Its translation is CASSGSVGSRWTDTQYF.

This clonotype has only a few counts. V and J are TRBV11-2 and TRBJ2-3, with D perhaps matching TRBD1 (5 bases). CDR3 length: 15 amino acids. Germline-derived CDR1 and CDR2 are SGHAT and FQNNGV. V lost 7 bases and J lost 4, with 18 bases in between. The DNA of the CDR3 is TGTGCCAGCACAGAGCTAGGGGTTGGGGCAGATACGCAGTATTTT. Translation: CASTELGVGADTQYF.

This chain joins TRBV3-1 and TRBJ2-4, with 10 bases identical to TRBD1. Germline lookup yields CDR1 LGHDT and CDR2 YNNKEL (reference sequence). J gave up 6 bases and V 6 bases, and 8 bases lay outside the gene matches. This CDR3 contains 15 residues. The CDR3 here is CASRDRTGGRNIQYF. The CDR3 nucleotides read TGTGCCAGCAGGGATCGGACAGGGGGAAGAAACATTCAGTACTTC.

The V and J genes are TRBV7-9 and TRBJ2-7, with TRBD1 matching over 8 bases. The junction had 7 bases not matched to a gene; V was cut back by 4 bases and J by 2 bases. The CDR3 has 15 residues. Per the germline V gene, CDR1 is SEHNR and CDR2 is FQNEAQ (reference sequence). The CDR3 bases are TGTGCCAGCAGCTATGACAGGGGATCCCCCTACGAGCAGTACTTC. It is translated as CASSYDRGSPYEQYF.

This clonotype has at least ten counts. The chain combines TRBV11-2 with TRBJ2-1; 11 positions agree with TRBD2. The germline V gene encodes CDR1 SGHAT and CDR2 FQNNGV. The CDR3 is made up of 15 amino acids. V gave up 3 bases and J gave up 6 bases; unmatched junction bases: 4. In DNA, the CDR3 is TGTGCCAGCAGCTTTCAACTAGCGGGGGTCAATGAGCAGTTCTTC. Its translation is CASSFQLAGVNEQFF.

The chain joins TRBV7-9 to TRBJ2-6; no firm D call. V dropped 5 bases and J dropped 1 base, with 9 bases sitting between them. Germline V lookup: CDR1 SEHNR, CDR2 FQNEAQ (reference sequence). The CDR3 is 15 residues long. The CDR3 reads CASSPWASGANVLTF. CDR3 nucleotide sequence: TGTGCCAGCAGCCCTTGGGCTTCTGGGGCCAACGTCCTGACTTTC.

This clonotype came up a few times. The CDR3 sequence: CASSLGRGADTQYF. DNA for the CDR3: TGTGCCAGCAGCTTAGGTAGGGGGGCGGATACGCAGTATTTT. The chain employs TRBV11-2 and TRBJ2-3; D possibly uses TRBD1 or TRBD2 (6 bases each). The CDR3 is 14 amino acids. The germline V gene encodes CDR1 SGHAT and CDR2 FQNNGV. The ends were cut back, 1 base at V and 6 bases at J, with 11 bases in the middle. Drawing the rest from reference TRBV11-2 and TRBJ2-3, the complete variable domain is EAGVAQSPRYKIIEKRQSVAFWCNPISGHATLYWYQQILGQGPKLLIQFQNNGVVDDSQLPKDRFSAERLKGVDSTLKIQPAKLEDSAVYLCASSLGRGADTQYFGPGTRLTVL.

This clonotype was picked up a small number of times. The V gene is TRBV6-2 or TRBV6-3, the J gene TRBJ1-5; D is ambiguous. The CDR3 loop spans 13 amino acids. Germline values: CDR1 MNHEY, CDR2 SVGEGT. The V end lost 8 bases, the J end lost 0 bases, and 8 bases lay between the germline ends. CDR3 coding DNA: TGTGCCAGCGAGAGCTATAGCAATCAGCCCCAGCATTTT. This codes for CASESYSNQPQHF.

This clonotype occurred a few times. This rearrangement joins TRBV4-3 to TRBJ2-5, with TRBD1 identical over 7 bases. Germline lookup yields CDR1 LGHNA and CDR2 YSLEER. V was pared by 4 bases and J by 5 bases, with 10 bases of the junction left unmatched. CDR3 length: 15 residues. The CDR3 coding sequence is TGCGCCAGCAGCCTCAGAAGGGGGCCCAAGGAGACCCAGTACTTC. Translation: CASSLRRGPKETQYF.